Below are 10 T cell receptor beta chains sequenced from a single sample in a study of T-cell memory formation after mild COVID-19. TCRdb passed the 5' RACE reads through MiXCR, listing each CDR3 protein once. The table lists some 320,000 distinct CDR3 sequences, 14% of them singletons. Sequencing was done on a sample of PBMCs or a T cell subset sorted from them (not recorded which). These receptors were taken from a man aged 18-30 years who had mild COVID-19 (a few samples of this study predate the infection). Cell type and time point are not known.

This clonotype was observed a few times. This chain joins TRBV10-1 and TRBJ2-7; D might be TRBD1 or TRBD2, each matching 5 bases. The CDR3 spans 16 residues. Germline V gene lookup returns CDR1 WNHNN and CDR2 SYGVQD (reference sequence). The V end lost 10 bases, the J end lost 5 bases, and 27 bases lay between the germline ends. The CDR3 protein is CANRLGTPRLVDEQYV. The CDR3 region has the DNA TGCGCCAATCGTTTGGGGACCCCCCGTTTGGTCGACGAGCAGTACGTC.

This clonotype was counted at least ten times. This rearrangement joins TRBV5-1 to TRBJ2-7, with D tentatively TRBD1 or TRBD2 (6 bases each). The germline gives CDR1 SGHRS, CDR2 YFSETQ. Trimming left V 7 bases short and J 4 bases short, with 15 bases between. The CDR3 runs 13 residues. CDR3 sequence (DNA): TGCGCCAGCCGGGGGACATTTGGATACGAGCAGTACTTC. Encoded protein: CASRGTFGYEQYF.

This clonotype was seen only a few times. V gene TRBV4-1 combines with J gene TRBJ1-6; D gene uncertain. CDR1 is MGHRA and CDR2 is YSYEKL in the germline V gene. CDR3 size: 13 residues. Trimming removed 0 bases from V and 10 bases from J, with 7 bases in between. This CDR3 reads CASSQDTGSPLHF. The CDR3 region has the DNA TGCGCCAGCAGCCAAGATACTGGGTCACCCCTCCACTTT.

The genes are TRBV20-1 and TRBJ2-7, with 7 bases identical to TRBD2. The CDR3 contains 16 residues. Germline CDR1 DFQATT, CDR2 SNEGSKA (reference sequence). J lost 2 bases, V lost 6 bases, and 16 bases had no gene match. DNA for the CDR3: TGCAGTGCCACGGGCGTCGGGGGAAGCGGGACCTACGAGCAGTACTTC. This translates into CSATGVGGSGTYEQYF.

This CDR3 reads CSAASPGQGTEQYF. CDR3 sequence (DNA): TGCAGTGCTGCCTCTCCCGGACAGGGGACCGAGCAGTACTTC. The chain is built from TRBV20-1 and TRBJ2-7, with 9 bases aligning to TRBD1. V shed 5 bases, J shed 6 bases, and the junction held 11 bases outside the gene matches. The germline V gene has CDR1 DFQATT and CDR2 SNEGSKA (reference sequence). This CDR3 has 14 residues.

There are a few counts of this clonotype. The chain carries TRBV2 and TRBJ2-1, with 9 positions matching TRBD2. The germline gives CDR1 SNHLY, CDR2 FYNNEI. The ends lost 5 bases at V and 6 bases at J; junction bases unmatched: 2. CDR3 length: 13 amino acids. In nucleotides, the CDR3 is TGTGCCAGCAGTTCTAGCGGGGCCAATGAGCAGTTCTTC. This encodes CASSSSGANEQFF. Full variable domain (rest looked up from reference TRBV2 and TRBJ2-1): EPEVTQTPSHQVTQMGQEVILRCVPISNHLYFYWYRQILGQKVEFLVSFYNNEISEKSEIFDDQFSVERPDGSNFTLKIRSTKLEDSAMYFCASSSSGANEQFFGPGTRLTVL.

In its sample, this clonotype was seen a few times. The chain combines TRBV25-1 with TRBJ2-7, with TRBD1 matching 9 bases. CDR1 and CDR2 (germline): MGHDK, SYGVNS. The V segment lost 7 bases and the J segment 6 bases; nucleotides outside the gene matches: 4. The CDR3 has 12 amino acids. CDR3 bases: TGTGCCAGCACGGGACAGGGAGGCGAGCAGTACTTC. Its protein is CASTGQGGEQYF.

This clonotype was detected only a few times. The CDR3: CASSQWPHNFEFF. The CDR3 DNA sequence: TGTGCCAGCAGCCAATGGCCGCATAATTTCGAGTTCTTC. This sequence joins TRBV14 and TRBJ2-1; no definite D call. There are 13 residues in the CDR3. Trimming removed 2 bases at V and 14 bases at J, with 16 bases between. Germline CDR1 SGHDN, CDR2 FVKESK.

The sample holds a few counts of this clonotype. The V call is TRBV12-3 or TRBV12-4, the J call TRBJ2-1, with D possibly TRBD1 on 5 matching bases. The CDR3 contains 14 residues. V lost 1 base and J lost 5, with 9 bases in between. DNA for the CDR3: TGTGCCAGCAGTTTAGTGACAGTAAACAATGAGCAGTTCTTC. Protein sequence: CASSLVTVNNEQFF.

This chain uses TRBV9 with TRBJ2-3; D tentatively fits TRBD1 or TRBD2 (6 bases each). This CDR3 has 15 residues. V was clipped by 0 bases and J by 0 bases, with 8 bases between them. Looked up from germline, CDR1 is SGDLS and CDR2 is YYNGEE. The CDR3 sequence: CASSVGGASTDTQYF. The CDR3 DNA follows: TGTGCCAGCAGCGTAGGGGGGGCAAGCACAGATACGCAGTATTTT.